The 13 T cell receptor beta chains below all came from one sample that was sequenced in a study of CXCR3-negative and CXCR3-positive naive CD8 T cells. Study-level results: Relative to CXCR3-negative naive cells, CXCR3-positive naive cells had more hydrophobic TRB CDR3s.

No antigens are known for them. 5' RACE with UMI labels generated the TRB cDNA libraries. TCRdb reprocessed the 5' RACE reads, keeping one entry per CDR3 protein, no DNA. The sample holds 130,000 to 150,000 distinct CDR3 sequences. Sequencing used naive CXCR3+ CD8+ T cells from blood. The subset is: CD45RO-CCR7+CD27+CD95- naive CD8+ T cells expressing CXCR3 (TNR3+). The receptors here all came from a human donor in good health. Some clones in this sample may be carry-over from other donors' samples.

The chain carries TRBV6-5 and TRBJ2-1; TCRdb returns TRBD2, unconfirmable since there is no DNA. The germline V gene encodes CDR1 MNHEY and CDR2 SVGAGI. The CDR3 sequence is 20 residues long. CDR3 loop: CASSSADSTIVSGGRNEQFF.

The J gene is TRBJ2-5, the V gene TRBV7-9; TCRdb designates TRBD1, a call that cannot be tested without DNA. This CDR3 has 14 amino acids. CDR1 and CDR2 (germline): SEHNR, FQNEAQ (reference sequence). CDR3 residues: CASSEQESGETQYF.

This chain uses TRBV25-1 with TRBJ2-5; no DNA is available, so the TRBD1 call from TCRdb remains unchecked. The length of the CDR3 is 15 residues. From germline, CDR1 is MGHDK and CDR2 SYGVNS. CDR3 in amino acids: CASSDFSGGEETQYF.

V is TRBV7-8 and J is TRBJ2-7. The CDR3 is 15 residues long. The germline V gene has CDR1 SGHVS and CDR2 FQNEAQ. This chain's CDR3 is CASSLRDGTRKEQYF.

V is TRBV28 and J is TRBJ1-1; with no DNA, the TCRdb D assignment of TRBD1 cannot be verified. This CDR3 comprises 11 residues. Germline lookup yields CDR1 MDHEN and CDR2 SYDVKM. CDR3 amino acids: CASSLPPGAFF.

CDR3 sequence reads: CASSLEGGPTFSTDTQYF. The chain joins TRBV5-1 to TRBJ2-3; the D call from TCRdb, TRBD1, cannot be confirmed without DNA. Germline V gene sequence: CDR1 SGHRS, CDR2 YFSETQ. The CDR3 runs 18 residues.

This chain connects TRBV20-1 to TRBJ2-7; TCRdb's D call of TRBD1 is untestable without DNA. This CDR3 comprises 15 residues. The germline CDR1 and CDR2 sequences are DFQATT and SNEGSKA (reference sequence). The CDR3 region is CSAAVGGHSSYEQYF.

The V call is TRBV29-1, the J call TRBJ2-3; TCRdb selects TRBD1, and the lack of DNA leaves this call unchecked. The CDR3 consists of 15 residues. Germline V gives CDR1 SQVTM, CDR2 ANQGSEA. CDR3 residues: CSVVPTDRVPDTQYF.

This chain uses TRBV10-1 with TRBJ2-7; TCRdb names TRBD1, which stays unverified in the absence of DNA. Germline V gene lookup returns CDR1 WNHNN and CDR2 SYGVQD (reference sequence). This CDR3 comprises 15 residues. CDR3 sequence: CASSASSGSPVEQYF.

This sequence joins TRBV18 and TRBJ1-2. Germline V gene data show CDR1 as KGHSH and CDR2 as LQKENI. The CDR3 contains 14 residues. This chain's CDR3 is CASSPSGEDYGYTF.

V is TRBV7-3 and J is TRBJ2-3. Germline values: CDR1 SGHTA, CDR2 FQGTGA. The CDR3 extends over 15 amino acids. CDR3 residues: CASSLTGANTDTQYF.

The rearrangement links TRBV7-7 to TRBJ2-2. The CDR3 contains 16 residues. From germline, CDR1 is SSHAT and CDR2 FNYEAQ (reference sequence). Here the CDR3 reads CASSLEPWGSTGELFF.

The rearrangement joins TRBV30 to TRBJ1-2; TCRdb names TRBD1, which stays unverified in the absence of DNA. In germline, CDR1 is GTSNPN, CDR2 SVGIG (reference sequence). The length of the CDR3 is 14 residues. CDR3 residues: CAWSSGTGDYGYTF.